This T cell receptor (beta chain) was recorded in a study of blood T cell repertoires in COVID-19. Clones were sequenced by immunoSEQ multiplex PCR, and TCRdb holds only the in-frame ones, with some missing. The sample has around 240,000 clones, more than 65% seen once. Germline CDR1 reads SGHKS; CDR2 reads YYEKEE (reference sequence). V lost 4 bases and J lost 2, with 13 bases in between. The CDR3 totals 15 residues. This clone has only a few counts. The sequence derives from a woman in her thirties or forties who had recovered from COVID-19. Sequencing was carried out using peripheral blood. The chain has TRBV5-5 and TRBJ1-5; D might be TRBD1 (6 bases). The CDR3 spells CASSPGVGGNQPQHF. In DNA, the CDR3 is TGTGCCAGCAGCCCAGGGGTCGGGGGCAATCAGCCCCAGCATTTT.